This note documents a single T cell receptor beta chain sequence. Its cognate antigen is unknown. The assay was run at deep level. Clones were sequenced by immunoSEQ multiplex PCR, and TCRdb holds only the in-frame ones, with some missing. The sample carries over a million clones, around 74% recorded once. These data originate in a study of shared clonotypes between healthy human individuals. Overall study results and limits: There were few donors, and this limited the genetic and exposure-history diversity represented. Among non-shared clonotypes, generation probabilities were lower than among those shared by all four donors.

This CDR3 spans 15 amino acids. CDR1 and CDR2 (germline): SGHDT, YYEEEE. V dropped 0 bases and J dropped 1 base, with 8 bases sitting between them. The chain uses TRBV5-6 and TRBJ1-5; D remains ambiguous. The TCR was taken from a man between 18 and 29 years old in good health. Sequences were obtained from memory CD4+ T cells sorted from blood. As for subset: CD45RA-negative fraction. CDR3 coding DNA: TGTGCCAGCAGCTTGGATCCGGGAAGCAATCAGCCCCAGCATTTT. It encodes CASSLDPGSNQPQHF.